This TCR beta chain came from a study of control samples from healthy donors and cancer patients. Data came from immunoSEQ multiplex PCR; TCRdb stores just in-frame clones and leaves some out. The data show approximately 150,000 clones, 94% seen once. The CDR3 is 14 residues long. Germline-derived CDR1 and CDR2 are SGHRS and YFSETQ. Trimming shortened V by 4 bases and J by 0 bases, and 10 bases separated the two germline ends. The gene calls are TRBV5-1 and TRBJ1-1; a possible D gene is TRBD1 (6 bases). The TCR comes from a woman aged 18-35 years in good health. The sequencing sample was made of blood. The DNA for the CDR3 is TGCGCCAGCAGCACCGGACAGCTGAACACTGAAGCTTTCTTT. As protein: CASSTGQLNTEAFF.